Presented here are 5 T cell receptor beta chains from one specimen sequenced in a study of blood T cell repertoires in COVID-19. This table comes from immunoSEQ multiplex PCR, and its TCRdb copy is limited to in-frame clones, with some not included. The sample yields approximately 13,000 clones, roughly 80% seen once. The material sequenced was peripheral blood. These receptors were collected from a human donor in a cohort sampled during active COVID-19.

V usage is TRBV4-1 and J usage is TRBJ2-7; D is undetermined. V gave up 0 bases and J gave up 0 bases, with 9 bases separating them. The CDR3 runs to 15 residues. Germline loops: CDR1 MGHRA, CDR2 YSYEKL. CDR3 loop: CASSQERANSYEQYF. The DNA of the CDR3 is TGCGCCAGCAGCCAAGAACGAGCGAACTCCTACGAGCAGTACTTC.

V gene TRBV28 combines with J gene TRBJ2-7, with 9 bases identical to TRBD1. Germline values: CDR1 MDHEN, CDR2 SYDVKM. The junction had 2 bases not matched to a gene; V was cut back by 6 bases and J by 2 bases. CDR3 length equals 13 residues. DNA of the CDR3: TGTGCCAGCAGCACAGGGGGCCCCTACGAGCAGTACTTC. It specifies CASSTGGPYEQYF.

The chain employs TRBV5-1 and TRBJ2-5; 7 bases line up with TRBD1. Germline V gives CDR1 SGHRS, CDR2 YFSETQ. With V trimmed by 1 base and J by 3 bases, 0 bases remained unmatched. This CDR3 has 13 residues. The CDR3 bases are TGCGCCAGCAGCTTGACAGGGGAAGAGACCCAGTACTTC. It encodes CASSLTGEETQYF. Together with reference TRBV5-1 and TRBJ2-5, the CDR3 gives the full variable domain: KAGVTQTPRYLIKTRGQQVTLSCSPISGHRSVSWYQQTPGQGLQFLFEYFSETQRNKGNFPGRFSGRQFSNSRSEMNVSTLELGDSALYLCASSLTGEETQYFGPGTRLLVL.

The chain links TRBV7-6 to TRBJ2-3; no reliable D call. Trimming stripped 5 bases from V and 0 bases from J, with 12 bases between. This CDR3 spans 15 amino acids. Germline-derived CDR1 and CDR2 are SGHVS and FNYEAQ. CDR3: CASSIHPESTDTQYF. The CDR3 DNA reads TGTGCCAGCAGCATTCATCCGGAGAGCACAGATACGCAGTATTTT.

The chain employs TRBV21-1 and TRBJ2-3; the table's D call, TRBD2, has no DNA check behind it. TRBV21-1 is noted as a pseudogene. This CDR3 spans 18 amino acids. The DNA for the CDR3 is TGTGCCAGCAGCAACTGTAGGTCGCGGGAGGGCCTTTCAGATACGCAGTATTTT. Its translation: CASSNCRSREGLSDTQYF.